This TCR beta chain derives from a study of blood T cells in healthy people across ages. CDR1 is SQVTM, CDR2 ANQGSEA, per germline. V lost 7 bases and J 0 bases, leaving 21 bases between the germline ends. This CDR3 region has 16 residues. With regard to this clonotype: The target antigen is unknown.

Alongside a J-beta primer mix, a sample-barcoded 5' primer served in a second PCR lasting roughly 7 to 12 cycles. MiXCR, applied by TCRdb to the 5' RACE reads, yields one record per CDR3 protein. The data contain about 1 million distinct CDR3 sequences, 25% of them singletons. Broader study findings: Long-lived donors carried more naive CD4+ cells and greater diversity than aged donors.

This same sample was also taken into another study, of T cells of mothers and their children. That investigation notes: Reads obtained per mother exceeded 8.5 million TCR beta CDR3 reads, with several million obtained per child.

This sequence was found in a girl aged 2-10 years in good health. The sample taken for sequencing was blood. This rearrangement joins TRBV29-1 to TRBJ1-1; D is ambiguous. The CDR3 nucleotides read TGCAGCGCAGACTTCCCCCAGCTCAAGATGAACACTGAAGCTTTCTTT. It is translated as CSADFPQLKMNTEAFF.